The entry below gives a single TCR beta chain sequence along with its context. Its target is not known. In the ViraFEST assay, antigen-specific CD4+ clonotypes were identified by expansion after peptide-pool stimulation. Cells that had been cultured for ten to eleven days were the source of isolated CD4+ T cells. Nobody among the vaccine recipients had prior SARS-CoV-2 infection (nucleocapsid antibodies were negative). This specimen comes from a study of vaccination effects on CD4 cells after COVID-19. Libraries were prepared by immunoSEQ multiplex PCR; TCRdb keeps only in-frame clonotypes and omits some of them. This sample has 26,000 or so clones; around 75% occur once, and the top ten carry approximately 23%. Germline CDR1 SGHNT, CDR2 YYREEE (reference sequence). This CDR3 is built from 15 residues. V dropped 0 bases and J dropped 3; count of bases not matched to a gene: 2.

This clonotype originated in a human donor who received a COVID-19 vaccine. V is TRBV5-4 and J is TRBJ2-1; 8 nucleotides match TRBD1. The material was CD4+ T cells from PBMCs cultured with HCoV-NL63 spike peptides, obtained before COVID-19 vaccination. This CDR3 reads CASSLDRGFYNEQFF. CDR3 bases: TGTGCCAGCAGCTTGGACAGGGGGTTCTACAATGAGCAGTTCTTC. Full variable domain (rest looked up from reference TRBV5-4 and TRBJ2-1): ETGVTQSPTHLIKTRGQQVTLRCSSQSGHNTVSWYQQALGQGPQFIFQYYREEENGRGNFPPRFSGLQFPNYSSELNVNALELDDSALYLCASSLDRGFYNEQFFGPGTRLTVL.